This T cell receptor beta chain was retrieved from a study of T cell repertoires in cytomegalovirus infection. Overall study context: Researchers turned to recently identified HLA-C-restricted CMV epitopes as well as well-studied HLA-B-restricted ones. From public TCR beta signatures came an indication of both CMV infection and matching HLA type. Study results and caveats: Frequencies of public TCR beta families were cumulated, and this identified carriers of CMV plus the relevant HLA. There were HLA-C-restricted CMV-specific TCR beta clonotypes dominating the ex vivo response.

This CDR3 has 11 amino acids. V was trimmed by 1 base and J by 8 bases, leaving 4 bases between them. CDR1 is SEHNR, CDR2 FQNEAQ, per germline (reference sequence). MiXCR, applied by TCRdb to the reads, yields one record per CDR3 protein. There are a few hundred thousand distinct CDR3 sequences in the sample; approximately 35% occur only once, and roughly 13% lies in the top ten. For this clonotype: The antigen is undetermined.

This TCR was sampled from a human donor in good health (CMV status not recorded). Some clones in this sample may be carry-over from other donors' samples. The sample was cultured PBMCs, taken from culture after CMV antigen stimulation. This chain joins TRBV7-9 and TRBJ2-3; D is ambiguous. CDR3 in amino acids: CASSLGITQYF. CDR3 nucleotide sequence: TGTGCCAGCAGCTTAGGGATTACGCAGTATTTT.